This TCR beta chain is drawn from a study of tumor and adjacent non-tumor tissue in lung cancer. This clonotype came up once. What it recognizes is unknown. An end of the junction does not agree with germline; a read error may underlie this. The germline CDR1 and CDR2 sequences are LGHNA and YNFKEQ. The CDR3 length is 16 residues. This sample's RNA came from whole unsorted tissue. Three rounds of nested PCR, following a modified ARM-PCR protocol, produced the TCRbeta library. TCRdb re-called the multiplex PCR reads through MiXCR, storing one row per CDR3 protein. Among roughly 76,000 distinct CDR3 sequences listed, about two thirds were seen once. Points from the study as a whole: Significantly higher TCR diversity was found in tumor than normal lung. Top 100 clones took a larger repertoire share in normal lung.

This chain joins TRBV4-2 and TRBJ2-2; D is possibly TRBD2 (5 bases). This TCR was sampled from a woman between 65 and 79 years old with non-small cell lung cancer. The specimen was lung tumor tissue. CDR3 sequence reads: CANSQGWATNTGKLFF. In DNA, the CDR3 is TGTGCCAACAGCCAAGGTTGGGCCACGAACACCGGGAAGCTGTTTTTT.